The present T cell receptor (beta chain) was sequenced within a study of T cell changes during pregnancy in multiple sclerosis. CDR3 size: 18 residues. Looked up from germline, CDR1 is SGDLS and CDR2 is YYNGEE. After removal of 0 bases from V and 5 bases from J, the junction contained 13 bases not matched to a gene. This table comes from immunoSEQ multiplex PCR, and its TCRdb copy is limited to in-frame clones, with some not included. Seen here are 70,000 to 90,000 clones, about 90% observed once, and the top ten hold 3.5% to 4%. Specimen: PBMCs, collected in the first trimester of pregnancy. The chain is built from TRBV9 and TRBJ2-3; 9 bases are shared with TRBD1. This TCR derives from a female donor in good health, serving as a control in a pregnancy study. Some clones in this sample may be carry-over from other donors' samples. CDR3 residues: CASSVAVGTGPREDTQYF. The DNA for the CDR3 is TGTGCCAGCAGCGTAGCTGTAGGGACAGGGCCCCGGGAAGATACGCAGTATTTT. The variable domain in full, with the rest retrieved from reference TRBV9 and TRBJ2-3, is DSGVTQTPKHLITATGQRVTLRCSPRSGDLSVYWYQQSLDQGLQFLIQYYNGEERAKGNILERFSAQQFPDLHSELNLSSLELGDSALYFCASSVAVGTGPREDTQYFGPGTRLTVL.